These 14 T cell receptor beta chains share one sample of origin, sequenced in a study of blood T cell repertoires in COVID-19. Assay: immunoSEQ multiplex PCR; the TCRdb copy retains only in-frame clones and omits some. The data contain more than 130,000 clones, 85% to 90% of them seen just once; the ten biggest clones take up roughly 4.3%. The sample consisted of peripheral blood. The source is a woman aged 40-49 years with acute or convalescent COVID-19.

This clone was picked up a small number of times. The chain is built from TRBV29-1 and TRBJ1-1; a possible D gene is TRBD1 (5 bases). The V end lost 6 bases, the J end lost 5 bases, and 22 bases lay between the germline ends. The CDR3 spans 15 residues. Germline CDR1 SQVTM, CDR2 ANQGSEA. The CDR3 region is CSVKGPSGSRTEAFF. CDR3 bases: TGCAGCGTGAAGGGGCCGTCAGGGTCTCGGACTGAAGCTTTCTTT.

The chain carries TRBV18 and TRBJ2-7; D uncertain. V was trimmed by 5 bases and J by 0 bases, leaving 8 bases between them. This CDR3 has 13 residues. Germline CDR1 is KGHSH and CDR2 is LQKENI. CDR3 amino acids: CASSGPLSYEQYF. CDR3 coding DNA: TGTGCCAGCTCAGGGCCCCTCTCCTACGAGCAGTACTTC.

The J gene is TRBJ2-1, the V gene TRBV30, with D possibly being TRBD2 (7 bases). Per germline, CDR1 GTSNPN and CDR2 SVGIG (reference sequence). The CDR3 extends over 16 amino acids. V was trimmed by 0 bases and J by 2 bases, leaving 14 bases between them. CDR3 amino acids: CAWSVGGAGAYNEQFF. DNA of the CDR3: TGTGCCTGGAGTGTAGGGGGTGCGGGGGCCTACAATGAGCAGTTCTTC.

The chain employs TRBV10-3 and TRBJ2-5, with 8 bases aligning to TRBD1. Looked up from germline, CDR1 is ENHRY and CDR2 is SYGVKD. J was trimmed by 1 base and V by 5 bases; bases with no gene match: 6. The length of the CDR3 is 15 residues. The CDR3 reads CAISKNTGGQETQYF. The CDR3 DNA is TGTGCCATCAGTAAAAATACAGGGGGCCAAGAGACCCAGTACTTC.

The CDR3 protein is CASSPLGGYGYTF. DNA of the CDR3: TGCGCCAGCAGCCCCCTGGGGGGCTATGGCTACACCTTC. The gene calls are TRBV4-3 and TRBJ1-2; D might be TRBD1 (5 bases). CDR3 length equals 13 residues. Germline CDR1 and CDR2: LGHNA and YSLEER. Trimming cost V 4 bases and J 4 bases, with 10 bases left between them.

V usage is TRBV4-2 and J usage is TRBJ2-7; TRBD1 is a possible D gene (6 bases). The CDR3 length is 14 residues. Per germline, CDR1 LGHNA and CDR2 YNFKEQ. V dropped 4 bases and J dropped 6 bases, with 16 bases sitting between them. The CDR3 here is CASSPGHPGPEQYF. In nucleotides, the CDR3 is TGTGCCAGCAGCCCGGGACACCCAGGGCCCGAGCAGTACTTC.

The V call is TRBV20-1, the J call TRBJ2-7; D is uncertain. The V gene lost 6 bases and the J gene lost 4 bases, with 10 bases spanning the gap. Per the germline V gene, CDR1 is DFQATT and CDR2 is SNEGSKA (reference sequence). There are 11 residues in the CDR3. As DNA, the CDR3 is TGCAGTGCCCAGGCCAGGTACGAGCAGTACTTC. This codes for CSAQARYEQYF.

The chain uses TRBV27 and TRBJ2-7; D is possibly TRBD2 (6 bases). CDR1 and CDR2 from the germline V gene are MNHEY and SMNVEV (reference sequence). The CDR3 is made up of 14 amino acids. V was cut by 5 bases and J by 3 bases, with 14 bases left in between. The CDR3 here is CASSPGTALYEQYF. CDR3 in DNA: TGTGCCAGCAGTCCCGGGACTGCTCTCTACGAGCAGTACTTC.

The chain uses TRBV4-3 and TRBJ1-2, with TRBD1 identical over 9 bases. Germline V CDR1 and CDR2: LGHNA, YSLEER. The CDR3 length is 17 residues. J was trimmed by 8 bases and V by 1 base; bases with no gene match: 14. The CDR3 sequence is CASSQVGTGGLVVGYTF. Here the CDR3 DNA reads TGCGCCAGCAGCCAAGTTGGTACAGGGGGCTTAGTAGTCGGCTACACCTTC.

DNA for the CDR3: TGCGCCAGCAGCCTAATAGCGAGGGGGGGAGATACGCAGTATTTT. It translates to CASSLIARGGDTQYF. The chain is built from TRBV4-1 and TRBJ2-3; the D gene is possibly TRBD2 (7 bases). The CDR3 spans 15 residues. V was trimmed by 4 bases and J by 5 bases, leaving 16 bases between them. The germline V gene encodes CDR1 MGHRA and CDR2 YSYEKL.

The sample holds one count of this clone. The genes are TRBV24-1 and TRBJ2-7, with 11 positions matching TRBD2. Germline CDR1 is KGHDR and CDR2 is SFDVKD. V dropped 1 base and J dropped 6; count of bases not matched to a gene: 7. The length of the CDR3 is 16 residues. The CDR3 region is CATSDLGLAGGCEQYF. CDR3 nucleotides: TGTGCCACCAGTGATTTAGGCCTAGCGGGAGGATGCGAGCAGTACTTC.

V usage is TRBV19 and J usage is TRBJ2-3; D is undetermined. V was pared by 7 bases and J by 5 bases, with 16 bases between. This CDR3 is 14 amino acids long. Per germline, CDR1 LNHDA and CDR2 SQIVND (reference sequence). CDR3 in DNA: TGTGCCAGTACCCAAGTCGGAGAAAGAGATACGCAGTATTTT. Translated, it gives CASTQVGERDTQYF.

This clone appeared once. The chain couples TRBV6-6 to TRBJ2-7, with D possibly matching TRBD1 (5 bases). This CDR3 has 15 amino acids. CDR1 is MNHNY, CDR2 SVGAGI, per germline (reference sequence). V dropped 5 bases and J dropped 0 bases, with 14 bases sitting between them. The CDR3 protein is CASSTGRGSSYEQYF. As DNA, the CDR3 is TGTGCCAGCAGTACAGGAAGGGGCTCCTCCTACGAGCAGTACTTC.

The chain links TRBV19 to TRBJ2-7; no reliable D call. Germline V gene sequence: CDR1 LNHDA, CDR2 SQIVND (reference sequence). V lost 1 base and J lost 9, with 13 bases in between. The CDR3 extends over 13 amino acids. The CDR3 here is CASSIALRSVQYF. The CDR3 nucleotides are TGTGCCAGTAGTATAGCCTTACGTTCGGTGCAGTACTTC.